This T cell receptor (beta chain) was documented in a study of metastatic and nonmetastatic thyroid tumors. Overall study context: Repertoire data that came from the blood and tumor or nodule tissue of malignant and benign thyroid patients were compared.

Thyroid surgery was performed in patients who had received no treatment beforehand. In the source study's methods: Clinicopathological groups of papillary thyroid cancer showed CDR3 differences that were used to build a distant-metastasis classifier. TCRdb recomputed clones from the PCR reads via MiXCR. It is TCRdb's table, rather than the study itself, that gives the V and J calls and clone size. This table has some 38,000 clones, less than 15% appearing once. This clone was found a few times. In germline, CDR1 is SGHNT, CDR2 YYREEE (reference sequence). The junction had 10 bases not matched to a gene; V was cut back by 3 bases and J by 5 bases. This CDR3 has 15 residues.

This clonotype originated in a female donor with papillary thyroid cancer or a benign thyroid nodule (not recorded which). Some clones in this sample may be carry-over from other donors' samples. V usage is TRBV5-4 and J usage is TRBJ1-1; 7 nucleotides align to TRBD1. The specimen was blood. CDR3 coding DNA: TGTGCCAGCAGCTCCAGTCCAGGGGGAGGGACTGAAGCTTTCTTT. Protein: CASSSSPGGGTEAFF.